This record looks at one TCR beta chain sequence and its context. Its cognate antigen has yet to be identified. No clone much larger than this one lies a single base away; base qualities are absent. Unstimulated PBMCs, after thawing, were stained for CD3, CD4 and CD8 and then FACS-sorted into CD3+CD4+ and CD3+CD8+ populations. Randomization to immunosuppression withdrawal applied to every one of the 8 studied subjects. The Qiagen DNeasy Blood and Tissue Kit was used for isolation of genomic DNA. High-throughput TCRbeta CDR3 sequencing of frozen genomic DNA was performed by immunoSEQ, with PCR amplification, mapping, bias correction and internal controls included. From the authors' description of their analysis: Only productive rearrangements were retained, with each unique TCRbeta sequence defined by its CDR3 nucleotide sequence together with its V and J gene. Donor-reactive sequences required at least 5-fold expansion in CFSE-low cells versus unstimulated pre-transplant cells and at least 0.01% frequency. Minimum frequency thresholds were set for each subject on the basis of the unstimulated sample with the lowest template count, so that a detection power of at least 90% was ensured. Jensen-Shannon divergence between the top 1000 TCRbeta sequences after and before transplant was used to measure repertoire turnover. Changes in detection of donor-reactive sequences were assessed with two-sided Fisher's exact tests. TCRdb mirrors the immuneACCESS table, restricted to in-frame sequences. Some clones are absent from its copies; in checked studies, under half trace to an unresolved V gene, and the reason for the others is unknown. From that table come the V and J calls and clone size; the DNA was used to work out D and trimming. In all, the sample holds around 30,000 clones, and 90% to 95% of those were seen once. The leading ten clones occupy 25% to 30% of the sample.

CDR1 SGHNT and CDR2 YENEEA are derived from the germline V gene. Relative to germline, V is 5 bases shorter and J is 4 bases shorter, with 18 bases between their ends. Including the terminal cysteine and phenylalanine, the CDR3 comprises 15 residues. Only the CDR3 portion is preserved as DNA: 45 bases, with reading frame beginning at the first base. This sample is drawn from a study of T cell clones after liver transplantation (dated by TCRdb to about 2019). Regarding the complete study: The samples were obtained from ITN030ST, a randomized trial that attempted immunosuppression withdrawal within 2 years after liver transplantation. As an antigen-independent comparator for donor-reactive sequences, third party-reactive TCRbeta sequences were also identified from pre-transplant MLRs. The studied cohort comprised 8 liver transplant recipients, 3 classified as tolerant and 5 as non-tolerant. To count as tolerant, a recipient had to stay completely off immunosuppression for at least one year without liver enzymes climbing beyond twice the upper limit of normal. Donor-reactive T cell clones were identified using TCRbeta sequencing after a pre-transplant mixed lymphocyte reaction and were then followed in post-transplant blood. Until randomization at 12-24 months post-transplant, subjects were given standard immunosuppression, with no induction therapy. Blood samples were taken pre-transplant, pre-randomization before withdrawal, and post-randomization after full withdrawal or failed withdrawal. Of the eight recipients, three were HCV-positive, while the remaining recipients had been transplanted for non-autoimmune, non-viral indications.

The paper as a whole reports these results and caveats: A significant post-transplant decrease in circulating donor-reactive CD4 TCRbeta sequences was observed in most of the 8 subjects, irrespective of tolerance or HCV status. The conclusions were considered preliminary, being limited by small, heterogeneous patient numbers and non-standardized post-transplant time points. Because no allograft tissue specimens were available, donor-reactive T cells may have migrated into the graft instead of being deleted. Once repertoire turnover was taken into account, donor-reactive detection showed a significant reduction for CD4 in 7 of 8 subjects and for CD8 in 8 of 8. Donor-reactive sequences declined more than third party-reactive ones, suggesting partial antigen-specific deletion unrelated to withdrawal success. Low numbers of available donor cells limited the measurable donor-reactive repertoire in a couple of subjects.

The V gene is TRBV11-3 and the J gene is TRBJ2-7, and possibly TRBD1, on 6 matching bases. The specimen comprised CD8+ T cells from blood, sampled 12 months after liver transplant. The clonotype originates from a human patient who received a liver transplant. Some T cells may have been brought in with the graft after a transplant. The CDR3 loop reads CASSLRDRPTYEQYF. The DNA sequence follows: TGTGCCAGCAGCCTCAGAGACAGGCCGACATACGAGCAGTACTTC.